Sequencing of this T cell receptor beta chain was carried out in a study of STAT3 mutations in large granular lymphocyte leukemia. Study-wide results and limits: In T-cell large granular lymphocyte leukemia, about half of patients showed multiple immunodominant subclonotypes.

CDR1 is SQVTM and CDR2 is ANQGSEA in the germline V gene. V gave up 2 bases and J gave up 2 bases, with 4 bases separating them. This CDR3 has 11 amino acids. Around 40,000 productive templates were obtained per sample on average. Some clones are missing from TCRdb's copy, which holds only in-frame ones; the method was immunoSEQ multiplex PCR. The table lists approximately 1,500 clones, roughly 54% of them singletons. This clone is a singleton in its sample. Its antigen remains unidentified. Material for sequencing was peripheral blood mononuclear cells. The receptor comes from a man aged 55 to 70 with T-cell large granular lymphocyte leukemia. Some clones in this sample may be carry-over from other donors' samples. The V and J genes are TRBV29-1 and TRBJ2-7; D is ambiguous. The CDR3 sequence: CSVESAYEQYF. The DNA of the CDR3 is TGCAGCGTTGAATCGGCCTACGAGCAGTACTTC.